These 12 T cell receptor beta chains originate from one sample sequenced in a study of CD8+CD57+ T cells in acquired aplastic anemia. Genomic DNA served as template for TCR beta VDJ and CDR3 profiling. From the reads, TCRdb called clonotypes with MiXCR, one entry per CDR3 protein. Here the sample spans roughly 190,000 distinct CDR3 sequences, around 59% being singletons. The sample was sorted CD4+, CD8+, or CD8+CD57+ T cells (not recorded which) from PBMCs. These receptors originate from a human donor in good health, serving as a control.

This clonotype was found many times. The chain joins TRBV5-5 to TRBJ2-7; D unclear. The CDR3 spans 16 residues. The V end was cut by 2 bases, the J end by 2 bases, with 17 bases between. Germline CDR1 is SGHKS and CDR2 is YYEKEE (reference sequence). This chain's CDR3 is CASSFIGTQSAYEQYF. CDR3 nucleotide sequence: TGTGCCAGCAGCTTTATTGGTACCCAGTCCGCCTACGAGCAGTACTTC. Supplemented by reference TRBV5-5 and TRBJ2-7, the full variable domain reads DAGVTQSPTHLIKTRGQQVTLRCSPISGHKSVSWYQQVLGQGPQFIFQYYEKEERGRGNFPDRFSARQFPNYSSELNVNALLLGDSALYLCASSFIGTQSAYEQYFGPGTRLTVT.

This clonotype was picked up a small number of times. V gene TRBV18 combines with J gene TRBJ2-7, with D possibly TRBD2 on 5 matching bases. Trimming shortened V by 3 bases and J by 3 bases, and 12 bases separated the two germline ends. Germline lookup yields CDR1 KGHSH and CDR2 LQKENI. The CDR3 totals 14 residues. The CDR3 protein is CASSPRTLDYEQYF. CDR3 sequence (DNA): TGTGCCAGCTCACCTAGGACTCTAGACTACGAGCAGTACTTC.

This chain joins TRBV5-1 and TRBJ1-2, with 8 nucleotides matching TRBD1. The CDR3 covers 15 residues. V lost 4 bases to trimming and J lost 2 bases; unmatched junction nucleotides: 7. The germline gives CDR1 SGHRS, CDR2 YFSETQ. CDR3 coding DNA: TGCGCCAGCAGCACGCGACAGGGGCTCAACTATGGCTACACCTTC. This sequence encodes CASSTRQGLNYGYTF.

The chain recombines TRBV11-2 with TRBJ2-5; 7 bases align to TRBD1. With V trimmed by 0 bases and J by 2 bases, 3 bases remained unmatched. The CDR3 runs to 15 residues. The germline CDR1 and CDR2 sequences are SGHAT and FQNNGV. CDR3 residues: CASSLDGTAQETQYF. CDR3 DNA: TGTGCCAGCAGCTTAGATGGGACAGCACAAGAGACCCAGTACTTC. Based on the CDR3 plus reference TRBV11-2 and TRBJ2-5, the full variable domain is EAGVAQSPRYKIIEKRQSVAFWCNPISGHATLYWYQQILGQGPKLLIQFQNNGVVDDSQLPKDRFSAERLKGVDSTLKIQPAKLEDSAVYLCASSLDGTAQETQYFGPGTRLLVL.

J is TRBJ2-5 and V is TRBV2, with 9 bases matching TRBD1. J gave up 9 bases and V 1 base, and 6 bases lay outside the gene matches. This CDR3 is built from 14 residues. Per the germline V gene, CDR1 is SNHLY and CDR2 is FYNNEI. The CDR3 DNA reads as TGTGCCAGCAGTGAAGGGACAGGGGATGAGGCCCAGTACTTC. It codes for CASSEGTGDEAQYF. Complete variable domain (other parts from reference TRBV2 and TRBJ2-5): EPEVTQTPSHQVTQMGQEVILRCVPISNHLYFYWYRQILGQKVEFLVSFYNNEISEKSEIFDDQFSVERPDGSNFTLKIRSTKLEDSAMYFCASSEGTGDEAQYFGPGTRLLVL.

In the case of this clonotype: A much larger clone lies a single base off, so this may be a read error. The V gene is TRBV9, the J gene TRBJ2-1, with D uncertain. Looked up from germline, CDR1 is SGDLS and CDR2 is YYNGEE. This CDR3 contains 13 residues. Trimming took 5 bases from V and 6 from J, leaving 12 bases between them. CDR3 in amino acids: CASSVANVNEQFF. CDR3 sequence (DNA): TGTGCCAGCAGTGTGGCAAACGTCAATGAGCAGTTCTTC.

The chain joins TRBV14 to TRBJ1-2; 7 nucleotides align to TRBD1. CDR1 and CDR2 (germline): SGHDN, FVKESK. The J segment lost 4 bases and the V segment lost 6 bases, leaving 14 bases of the junction unmatched. The CDR3 runs 16 residues. For the CDR3, the DNA is TGTGCCAGCAGTCAGAACCCCAGGGGGGGGACCTATGGCTACACCTTC. Encoded protein: CASSQNPRGGTYGYTF.

Comments on this clonotype: A much more abundant neighbour one base away suggests this may be a read error. In DNA, the CDR3 is TGTGCCAGCAGGCCGGACAGCCGCATGAACACTGAAGCTCTCTTT. Residues: CASRPDSRMNTEALF. The J gene is TRBJ1-1, the V gene TRBV13; TRBD1 might be the D (6 bases). There are 15 residues in the CDR3. Germline V lookup: CDR1 PRHDT, CDR2 FYEKMQ (reference sequence).

In its sample, this clonotype was seen many times. This chain connects TRBV5-4 to TRBJ1-2, with TRBD1 matching over 8 bases. The V gene's germline CDR1 is SGHNT and CDR2 YYREEE (reference sequence). Unmatched junction bases numbered 3, after V lost 2 bases and J lost 6 bases. This CDR3 spans 13 amino acids. CDR3 DNA sequence: TGTGCCAGCAGCTTCTGGACAGGGCATGGCTACACCTTC. Its protein product is CASSFWTGHGYTF.

This clonotype was seen only a few times. This chain uses TRBV2 with TRBJ1-5, with TRBD1 identical over 8 bases. After removal of 6 bases from V and 1 base from J, the junction contained 5 bases not matched to a gene. This CDR3 has 15 residues. Germline V gene lookup returns CDR1 SNHLY and CDR2 FYNNEI. The CDR3 sequence is CASSSDRGSNQPQHF. The DNA for the CDR3 is TGTGCCAGCAGCTCCGACAGGGGCAGCAATCAGCCCCAGCATTTT.

The CDR3 sequence: CASSEQGRDTEAFF. In DNA form, the CDR3 reads TGTGCCAGCAGTGAACAGGGCAGGGACACTGAAGCTTTCTTT. The chain links TRBV2 to TRBJ1-1, with D perhaps matching TRBD1 (5 bases). V lost 2 bases to trimming and J lost 3 bases, with 10 bases between them. The germline CDR1 and CDR2 sequences are SNHLY and FYNNEI. The CDR3 covers 14 residues.

In regard to this clonotype: The CDR3 carries no conserved terminal phenylalanine or tryptophan, so it likely arises from a read error. The DNA is left out, because the CDR3 cannot be placed on it with certainty; the CDR3 is given as TCRdb lists it. This rearrangement joins TRBV4-1 to TRBJ2-5. A total of 8 residues make up the CDR3, ends included. Germline CDR1 is MGHRA and CDR2 is YSYEKL. CDR3 protein: CASSQGDG.